The rows below give T cell receptor beta chains drawn from one sample of a study of vaccination and CD4 T cells after COVID-19. These TCRs are of unknown antigen specificity. TCRdb used MiXCR to reprocess the PCR reads, holding one entry per CDR3 protein. The sample holds approximately 7,000 distinct CDR3 sequences, roughly a third seen once. Material for sequencing was CD4+ T cells from blood, cultured in vitro. The source is a human donor in good health. Both conserved end residues are part of each CDR3. The D gene is left open where the match is weak. Expanded clones get a size class; other rows say once, few or many, or leave the size out.

>TRBJ1-1|TRBV20-1|.|TRBD1
CSARRGGVKNTEAFF
TGCAGTGCGAGAAGAGGGGGCGTGAAAAACACTGAAGCTTTCTTT
>TRBJ2-3|TRBV5-4|few|.
CASSRGATTDTQYF
TGTGCCAGCAGCCGGGGGGCAACCACAGATACGCAGTATTTT
>TRBJ2-3|TRBV2|.|TRBD1
CASSVGTDSTDTQYF
TGTGCCAGCTCCGTGGGGACAGACAGCACAGATACGCAGTATTTT
>TRBJ2-3|TRBV5-1|few|TRBD2
CASSPGLAGSTDTQYF
TGCGCCAGCAGCCCGGGACTAGCGGGGAGCACAGATACGCAGTATTTT
>TRBJ1-5|TRBV6-5|.|.
CASSYPGTNQPQHF
TGTGCCAGCAGTTACCCCGGGACAAATCAGCCCCAGCATTTT
>TRBJ2-5|TRBV14|.|.
CASSRMSETQYF
TGTGCCAGCAGCCGGATGAGCGAAACCCAGTACTTC
>TRBJ1-2|TRBV6-5|.|.
CASSSAAQENYGYTF
TGTGCCAGCAGTTCCGCCGCACAGGAGAACTATGGCTACACCTTC
>TRBJ1-1|TRBV29-1|once|.
CSVMSTEAFF
TGCAGCGTCATGAGCACTGAAGCTTTCTTT
>TRBJ1-2|TRBV29-1|few|TRBD1
CSVVPEAGGNYGYTF
TGCAGCGTTGTCCCCGAGGCAGGGGGCAACTATGGCTACACCTTC
>TRBJ1-5|TRBV12-3/TRBV12-4|.|TRBD1
CASSLGTGTLYSNQPQHF
TGTGCCAGCAGTTTAGGGACAGGGACTCTTTATAGCAATCAGCCCCAGCATTTT
>TRBJ1-2|TRBV19|.|TRBD1
CASSIGHRDRAYGYTF
TGTGCCAGTAGTATTGGCCATAGGGACAGGGCTTATGGCTACACCTTC
>TRBJ1-1|TRBV28|.|TRBD1
CASSSGQATSSKAFF
TGTGCCAGCAGTTCTGGACAGGCCACTTCGTCAAAAGCTTTCTTT
>TRBJ1-6|TRBV20-1|.|.
CSASRDSRLYNSPLHF
TGCAGTGCTAGTCGTGACAGCAGATTGTATAATTCACCCCTCCACTTT
>TRBJ1-1|TRBV27|.|.
CASRRGGINTEAFF
TGTGCCAGCCGTCGTGGGGGGATTAACACTGAAGCTTTCTTT
>TRBJ1-5|TRBV6-1|.|.
CASSKEGYQPQHF
TGTGCCAGCAGCAAAGAGGGGTACCAGCCCCAGCATTTT
>TRBJ2-3|TRBV11-3|few|.
CASSSSGGTDTQYF
TGTGCCAGCAGCTCCTCGGGGGGCACAGATACGCAGTATTTT
>TRBJ2-2|TRBV12-3/TRBV12-4|few|.
CASRIQGATGELFF
TGTGCCAGCAGGATTCAGGGAGCCACCGGGGAGCTGTTTTTT
>TRBJ2-3|TRBV12-3/TRBV12-4|.|.
CASSYAGGPVSDTQYF
TGTGCCAGCAGTTACGCAGGGGGGCCAGTCTCAGATACGCAGTATTTT
>TRBJ1-2|TRBV18|.|.
CASSPPTVSSYGYTF
TGTGCCAGCTCACCACCGACGGTGTCTTCCTATGGCTACACCTTC
>TRBJ1-5|TRBV2|.|TRBD1
CASKEQGLNQPQHF
TGTGCCAGCAAGGAACAGGGGCTCAATCAGCCCCAGCATTTT
>TRBJ1-2|TRBV5-8|.|.
CASSLGNYGYTF
TGTGCCAGCAGCTTGGGGAACTATGGCTACACCTTC
>TRBJ1-1|TRBV7-2|few|TRBD1
CASSPQPGQEAFF
TGTGCCAGCAGCCCACAACCGGGACAGGAAGCTTTCTTT
>TRBJ2-3|TRBV5-1|few|TRBD1
CASSLGQVRTDTQYF
TGCGCCAGCAGCTTAGGACAGGTCCGCACAGATACGCAGTATTTT
>TRBJ2-2|TRBV21-1|few|.
CASTNVGPTNTGELFF
TGTGCCAGCACCAATGTTGGCCCCACGAACACCGGGGAGCTGTTTTTT
>TRBJ1-2|TRBV6-5|few|TRBD1
CASSFRGNYGYTF
TGTGCCAGCAGTTTCAGGGGGAACTATGGCTACACCTTC
>TRBJ2-1|TRBV19|.|TRBD1
CAIPFRDRVWGGIGEQFF
TGTGCCATACCGTTCCGGGACAGGGTCTGGGGGGGCATTGGTGAGCAGTTCTTC
>TRBJ2-7|TRBV6-1|.|.
CASGRQEDEQYF
TGTGCCAGCGGTAGACAGGAGGACGAGCAGTACTTC
>TRBJ1-1|TRBV5-3|.|.
CASSLATGNTEAFF
TGTGCCAGCAGCTTGGCAACAGGGAACACTGAAGCTTTCTTT
>TRBJ1-5|TRBV6-5|few|.
CASSYSRNQPQHF
TGTGCCAGCAGTTACTCCCGTAATCAGCCCCAGCATTTT
>TRBJ1-3|TRBV20-1|.|.
CSARGIGNTIYF
TGCAGTGCTAGAGGAATCGGAAACACCATATATTTT
>TRBJ1-1|TRBV21-1|few|.
CASSKAESANTEAFF
TGTGCCAGCAGCAAAGCTGAGTCAGCGAACACTGAAGCTTTCTTT
>TRBJ1-6|TRBV12-3/TRBV12-4|.|TRBD1
CATRGTGDFYNSPLHF
TGTGCCACCCGGGGCACAGGGGACTTCTATAATTCACCCCTCCACTTT
>TRBJ2-3|TRBV5-1|.|.
CASSPGDPSTDTQYF
TGCGCCAGCAGCCCGGGGGACCCGTCCACAGATACGCAGTATTTT
>TRBJ1-1|TRBV20-1|.|.
CSARAGNTEAFF
TGCAGTGCTAGAGCAGGGAACACTGAAGCTTTCTTT
>TRBJ1-1|TRBV20-1|.|.
CRVLDMVRDDPGAFF
TGCAGAGTGCTAGATATGGTCCGGGACGACCCTGGTGCTTTCTTT
>TRBJ1-2|TRBV7-9|few|.
CASSLTGGQLTGYTF
TGTGCCAGCAGCTTAACAGGCGGACAGTTGACTGGCTACACCTTC
>TRBJ2-7|TRBV18|once|.
CASSTTWAYEQYF
TGTGCCAGCTCAACTACTTGGGCCTACGAGCAGTACTTC
>TRBJ2-2|TRBV20-1|few|TRBD1
CSARSTGTGDLFF
TGCAGTGCTAGATCAACCGGGACAGGGGATTTGTTTTTT
>TRBJ1-4|TRBV7-6|.|.
CASSLAPRSEKLFF
TGTGCCAGCAGCTTAGCCCCACGGAGTGAAAAACTGTTTTTT
>TRBJ1-2|TRBV30|few|.
CAWSVTGFGYTF
TGTGCCTGGAGTGTAACCGGCTTCGGCTACACCTTC
>TRBJ2-7|TRBV20-1|.|TRBD1
CSARDPGQAATYEQYF
TGCAGTGCTAGAGATCCCGGACAGGCCGCTACCTACGAGCAGTACTTC
>TRBJ1-1|TRBV7-3|large|.
CASSPGSQGPNTEAFF
TGTGCCAGCAGCCCAGGGTCCCAGGGACCGAACACTGAAGCTTTCTTT
>TRBJ2-2|TRBV25-1|.|TRBD2
CASSGLADTGELFF
TGTGCCAGCAGTGGACTAGCGGACACCGGGGAGCTGTTTTTT
>TRBJ1-1|TRBV24-1|few|.
CATITDSLNTEAFF
TGTGCCACCATTACGGACAGTTTGAACACTGAAGCTTTCTTT
>TRBJ1-1|TRBV14|.|.
CASSQVPRTEAFF
TGTGCCAGCAGCCAAGTCCCCAGGACGGAAGCTTTCTTT
>TRBJ1-1|TRBV10-3|.|.
CATDHPGAGGTEAFF
TGTGCCACCGATCATCCAGGGGCGGGGGGCACTGAAGCTTTCTTT
>TRBJ2-7|TRBV6-5|.|TRBD1
CASSYRATGFFYEQYF
TGTGCCAGCAGTTACCGCGCGACAGGGTTCTTCTACGAGCAGTACTTC
>TRBJ1-1|TRBV19|.|TRBD1
CASSTQGQNTEAFF
TGTGCCAGTAGTACACAGGGGCAGAACACTGAAGCTTTCTTT
>TRBJ2-3|TRBV20-1|.|.
CSARSGGRFTDTQYF
TGCAGTGCTAGATCCGGGGGCCGTTTTACAGATACGCAGTATTTT
>TRBJ2-1|TRBV20-1|few|TRBD2
CSARSPSGGFHEQFF
TGCAGTGCTAGATCGCCTAGCGGGGGGTTTCATGAGCAGTTCTTC
>TRBJ1-1|TRBV20-1|.|.
CSARVRTYDTEAFF
TGCAGTGCTAGAGTAAGGACGTATGACACTGAAGCTTTCTTT
>TRBJ2-1|TRBV27|once|TRBD1
CASTRDRGYNEQFF
TGTGCCAGCACTCGGGACAGGGGTTACAATGAGCAGTTCTTC
>TRBJ1-1|TRBV10-1|few|TRBD1
CASSESRTGTEAFF
TGCGCCAGCAGTGAGTCCAGGACAGGGACTGAAGCTTTCTTT